The T cell receptor beta chain under discussion was sequenced for a study of cytomegalovirus exposure and HLA in healthy donors. Study at large: The Caucasian-associated ancestry cluster held over 80% of 300 to 500 genotyped donors.

PCR used 60 Vbeta primers and 13 Jbeta primers. The data were produced by immunoSEQ multiplex PCR, yet TCRdb's version contains in-frame clones alone and is incomplete. The sample lists about 45,000 clones; roughly 90% were seen once. In the case of this clone: No antigen is known for it.

Whole-study findings and limits: V- and J-gene trimming of TCR beta was linked (in a later analysis) to a missense DCLRE1C variant. Presence/absence results assume similar sequencing depth per donor, which may not hold.

The clonotype comes from a woman aged 40 to 50 in good health and CMV-seropositive. The sample taken for sequencing was PBMCs.

CDR3 sequence: CASSNFGQGARNGYTF. In nucleotides, the CDR3 is TGTGCCAGCAGCAACTTCGGACAGGGGGCGCGAAATGGCTACACCTTC. The V call is TRBV13, the J call TRBJ1-2; 11 bases are a match to TRBD1. CDR3 length: 16 amino acids. The germline gives CDR1 PRHDT, CDR2 FYEKMQ (reference sequence). The J segment lost 6 bases and the V segment lost 5 bases, leaving 11 bases of the junction unmatched.